This TCR beta chain was documented in a study of blood T cells in healthy people across ages. Together with a sample-barcoded 5' primer, a J-beta primer mix was included in a second PCR lasting roughly 6 to 12 cycles. Using its own MiXCR run on the 5' RACE reads, TCRdb lists one record per CDR3 protein. The table shows about 1.4 million distinct CDR3 sequences, with 59% occurring only once. This clonotype appeared once. Its specificity is unknown. Overall study findings and caveats: Samples with more naive T cells showed higher observed beta diversity. For the donors, CMV status was unknown and possibly confounded expanded clonotype changes. The fall in TCR beta diversity per million T cells was roughly linear with age.

Every donor gave roughly 9.2 milliliters of peripheral blood. The CDR3 covers 16 residues. CDR1 is MNHEY, CDR2 SMNVEV, per germline (reference sequence). The V and J ends lost 3 bases and 3 bases respectively, with 18 bases between them. The TCR sequence derives from a man aged 18 to 29 in good health. V is TRBV27 and J is TRBJ2-7; D might be TRBD1 (6 bases). Material: blood. The CDR3 nucleotides read TGTGCCAGCAGTTTGGGCCCCCCAGGGGTGGGCTACGAGCAGTACTTC. Protein product: CASSLGPPGVGYEQYF.